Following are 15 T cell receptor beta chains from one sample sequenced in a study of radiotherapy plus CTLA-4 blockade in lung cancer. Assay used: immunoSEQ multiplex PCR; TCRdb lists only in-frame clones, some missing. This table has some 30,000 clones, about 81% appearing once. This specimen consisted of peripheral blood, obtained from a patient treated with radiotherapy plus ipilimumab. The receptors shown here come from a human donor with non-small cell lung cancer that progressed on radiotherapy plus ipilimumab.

For the CDR3, the DNA is TGTGCCAGCAATAACCCTAGGAACACCGGGGAGCTGTTTTTT. It is translated as CASNNPRNTGELFF. The V gene is TRBV27, the J gene TRBJ2-2; the D is unclear. Per the germline V gene, CDR1 is MNHEY and CDR2 is SMNVEV (reference sequence). The CDR3 extends over 14 amino acids. V shed 7 bases and J shed 1 base, with 10 bases lying between them.

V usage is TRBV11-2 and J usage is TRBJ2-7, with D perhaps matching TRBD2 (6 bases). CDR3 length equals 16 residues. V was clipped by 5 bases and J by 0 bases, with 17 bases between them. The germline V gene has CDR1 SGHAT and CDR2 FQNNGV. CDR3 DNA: TGTGCCAGCAGCCCCACCGCGGGGTTTAGCTCCTACGAGCAGTACTTC. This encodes CASSPTAGFSSYEQYF.

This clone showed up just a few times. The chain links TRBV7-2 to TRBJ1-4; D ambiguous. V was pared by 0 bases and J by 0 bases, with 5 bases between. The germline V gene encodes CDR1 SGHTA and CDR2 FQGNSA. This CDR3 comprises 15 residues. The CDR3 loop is CASSLAAATNEKLFF. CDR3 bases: TGTGCCAGCAGCTTAGCAGCTGCAACTAATGAAAAACTGTTTTTT.

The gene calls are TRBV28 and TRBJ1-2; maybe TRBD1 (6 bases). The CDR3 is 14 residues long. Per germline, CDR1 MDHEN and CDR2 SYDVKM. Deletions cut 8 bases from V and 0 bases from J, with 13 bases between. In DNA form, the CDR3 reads TGTGCCAGCTTTTCGAGGGGGACTAACTATGGCTACACCTTC. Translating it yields CASFSRGTNYGYTF.

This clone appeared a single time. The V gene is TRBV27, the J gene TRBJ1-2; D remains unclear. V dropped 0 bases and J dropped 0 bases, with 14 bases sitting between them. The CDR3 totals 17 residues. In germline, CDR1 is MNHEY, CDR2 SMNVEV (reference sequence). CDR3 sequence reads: CASSLSLAELANYGYTF. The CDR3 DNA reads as TGTGCCAGCAGTTTATCCCTCGCGGAGTTAGCTAACTATGGCTACACCTTC.

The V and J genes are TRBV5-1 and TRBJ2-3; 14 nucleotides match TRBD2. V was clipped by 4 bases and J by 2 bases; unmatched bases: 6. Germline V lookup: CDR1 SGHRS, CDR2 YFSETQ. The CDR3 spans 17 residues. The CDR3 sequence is CASSRWTSGGPTDTQYF. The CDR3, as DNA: TGCGCCAGCAGCCGATGGACTAGCGGGGGGCCCACAGATACGCAGTATTTT.

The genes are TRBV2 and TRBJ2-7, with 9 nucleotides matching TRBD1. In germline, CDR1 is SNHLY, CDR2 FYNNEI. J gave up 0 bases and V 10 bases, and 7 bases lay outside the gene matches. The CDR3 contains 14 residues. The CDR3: CATTRDRDSYEQYF. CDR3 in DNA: TGTGCCACCACCCGGGACAGGGACTCCTACGAGCAGTACTTC.

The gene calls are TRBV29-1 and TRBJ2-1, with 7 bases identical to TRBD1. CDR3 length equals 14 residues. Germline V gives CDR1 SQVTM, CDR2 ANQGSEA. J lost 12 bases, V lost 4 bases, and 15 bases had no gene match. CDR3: CSVVKGRQGHAQFF. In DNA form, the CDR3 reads TGCAGCGTTGTAAAGGGGAGACAGGGACACGCGCAGTTCTTC.

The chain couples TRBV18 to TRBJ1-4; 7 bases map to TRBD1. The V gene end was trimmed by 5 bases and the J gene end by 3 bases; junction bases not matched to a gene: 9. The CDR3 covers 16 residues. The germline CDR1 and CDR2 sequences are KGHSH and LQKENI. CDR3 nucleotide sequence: TGTGCCAGCTCAGCAACCCCCGGGACAGCTAATGAAAAACTGTTTTTT. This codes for CASSATPGTANEKLFF.

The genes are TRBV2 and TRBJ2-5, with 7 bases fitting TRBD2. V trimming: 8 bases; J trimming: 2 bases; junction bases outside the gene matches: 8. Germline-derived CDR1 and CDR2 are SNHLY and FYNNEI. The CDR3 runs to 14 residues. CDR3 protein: CASRGRGIQETQYF. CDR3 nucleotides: TGTGCCAGCCGAGGGCGGGGGATACAAGAGACCCAGTACTTC.

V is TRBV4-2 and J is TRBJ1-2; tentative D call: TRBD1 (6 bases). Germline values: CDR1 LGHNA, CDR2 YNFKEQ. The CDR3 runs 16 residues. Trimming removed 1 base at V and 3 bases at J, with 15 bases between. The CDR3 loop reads CASSQVGKGVDYGYTF. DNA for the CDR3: TGTGCCAGCAGCCAAGTGGGGAAGGGGGTGGACTATGGCTACACCTTC.

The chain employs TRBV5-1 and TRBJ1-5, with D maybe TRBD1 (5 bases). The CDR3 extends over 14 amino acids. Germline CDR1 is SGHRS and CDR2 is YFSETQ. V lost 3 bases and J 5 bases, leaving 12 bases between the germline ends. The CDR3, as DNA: TGCGCCAGCAGCTATGACAGCCTCGATCAGCCCCAGCATTTT. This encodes CASSYDSLDQPQHF.

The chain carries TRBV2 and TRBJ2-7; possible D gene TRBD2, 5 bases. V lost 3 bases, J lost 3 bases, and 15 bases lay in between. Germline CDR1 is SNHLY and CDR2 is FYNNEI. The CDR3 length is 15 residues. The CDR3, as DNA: TGTGCCAGCAGTGAGGTACGGGGTTCCGACTACGAGCAGTACTTC. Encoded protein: CASSEVRGSDYEQYF.

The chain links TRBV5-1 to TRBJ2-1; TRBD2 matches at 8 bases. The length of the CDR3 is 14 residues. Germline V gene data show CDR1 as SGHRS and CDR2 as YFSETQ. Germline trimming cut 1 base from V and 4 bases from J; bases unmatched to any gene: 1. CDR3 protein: CASSLTGGYNEQFF. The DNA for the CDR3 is TGCGCCAGCAGCTTGACGGGGGGGTACAATGAGCAGTTCTTC.

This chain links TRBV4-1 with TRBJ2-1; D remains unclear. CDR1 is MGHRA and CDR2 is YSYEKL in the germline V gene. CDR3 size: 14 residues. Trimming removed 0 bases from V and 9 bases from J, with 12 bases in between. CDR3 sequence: CASSQDRSIGEQFF. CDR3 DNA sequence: TGCGCCAGCAGCCAAGATCGCAGTATTGGTGAGCAGTTCTTC.